Included here is one T cell receptor beta chain sequence, with context. Its antigen is not known. This entry is derived from a study of T cells in localized non-small cell lung cancer. The table came from immunoSEQ multiplex PCR; TCRdb's copy has only in-frame clones and leaves some out. The sample contains roughly 39,000 clones, roughly 91% of which appear only once. Trimming pared 0 bases from V and 1 base from J, leaving 6 bases between. The CDR3 spans 14 residues. Germline V gene lookup returns CDR1 WSHSY and CDR2 SAAADI. Study results and limitations: Adjacent lung had a median around 60 of the 100 largest tumor clones. Uninvolved adjacent lung, not tumor, had the highest T cell clonality. Greater blood T cell density accompanied longer overall survival. Since sequencing was restricted to only one region of the tumor, intratumor heterogeneity remains a possibility.

The starting material was PBMCs, obtained before any cancer treatment. This receptor was identified in a woman aged 40 to 75 with stage II lung adenocarcinoma. The rearrangement links TRBV10-2 to TRBJ1-1; no firm D call. The CDR3 DNA reads as TGCGCCAGCAGTGAGTCGAGGCGGAACACTGAAGCTTTCTTT. This encodes CASSESRRNTEAFF.